This T cell receptor beta chain is drawn from a study of blood T cell repertoires in COVID-19. As for the study in general: Some COVID-19 samples were acute and others convalescent; all came from the United States, Italy and Spain.

The assay was immunoSEQ multiplex PCR, and TCRdb's table has in-frame clones only and misses some. Altogether 95,000 to 150,000 clones are present, nearly 90% being singletons, with the ten largest covering 3.5% to 4%. CDR3 length equals 14 residues. Germline lookup yields CDR1 SGHTA and CDR2 FQGNSA. The J segment lost 8 bases and the V segment lost 7 bases, leaving 12 bases of the junction unmatched. The TCR comes from a woman aged 60 to 75 with COVID-19, enrolled during active disease. The sequencing input was peripheral blood. The chain is built from TRBV7-2 and TRBJ1-2, with TRBD1 matching 8 bases. CDR3 bases: TGTGCCAGCACCCCAGACAGGGGATCAGGAGGCTACACCTTC. Residues: CASTPDRGSGGYTF.